The 32 T cell receptor beta chains reported below all come from one sample, sequenced in a study of T-cell reconstitution after alpha-beta-depleted transplantation in children. The authors prepared the TCRbeta library with unique molecular identifiers. TCRdb re-called the PCR reads through MiXCR, storing one row per CDR3 protein. Among under 450,000 distinct CDR3 sequences listed, 15% to 20% were seen once. This specimen consisted of PBMCs, mostly from graft donor cells, obtained 360 days after TCRalphabeta/CD19-depleted stem cell transplant. Receptors were obtained from a boy younger than two who had a stem cell transplant for Wiskott-Aldrich syndrome, so the T cells may come from the graft donor.

In its sample, this clonotype was seen a few times. The chain has TRBV3-1 and TRBJ2-1; TRBD1 matches 9 bases. Germline V gene data show CDR1 as LGHDT and CDR2 as YNNKEL (reference sequence). V lost 1 base and J lost 4; bases outside the gene matches: 5. This CDR3 has 16 residues. The CDR3 region has the DNA TGTGCCAGCAGCCAAGGCCAGGGACAGGGATACAATGAGCAGTTCTTC. Protein product: CASSQGQGQGYNEQFF.

This chain connects TRBV7-6 to TRBJ2-6; 8 bases align to TRBD1. Germline assignment: CDR1 SGHVS and CDR2 FNYEAQ. V shed 1 base and J 4 bases; nucleotides not matched to a gene: 12. This CDR3 comprises 19 residues. The CDR3 nucleotides are TGTGCCAGCAGCTTAGGCGGGACAGGTGCTATGTTAGGGGCCAACGTCCTGACTTTC. It is translated as CASSLGGTGAMLGANVLTF.

A few counts support this clonotype. The genes are TRBV12-3 or TRBV12-4 and TRBJ1-4; 9 nucleotides align to TRBD1. This CDR3 contains 20 residues. The V and J ends lost 1 base and 0 bases, in that order; junction bases with no gene match: 12. In nucleotides, the CDR3 is TGTGCCAGCAGTTTAGGCCAGGGACAGGGAAAGGAGTCAACTAATGAAAAACTGTTTTTT. It is translated as CASSLGQGQGKESTNEKLFF.

This clonotype was observed a few times. The rearrangement joins TRBV7-6 to TRBJ2-1, with D possibly matching TRBD2 (5 bases). CDR3 length: 14 amino acids. Trimming stripped 7 bases from V and 9 bases from J, with 19 bases between. Germline values: CDR1 SGHVS, CDR2 FNYEAQ. The CDR3 DNA is TGTGCCAGCAAGGAAAGGGCAGCAGAGGGTGAGCAGTTCTTC. Translating it yields CASKERAAEGEQFF.

This clonotype was counted only a few times. CDR3: CASSPVRGMNTEAFF. CDR3 nucleotide sequence: TGTGCCAGCAGCCCTGTCAGGGGGATGAACACTGAAGCTTTCTTT. The chain links TRBV12-3 or TRBV12-4 to TRBJ1-1; 7 positions match TRBD1. J lost 0 bases, V lost 6 bases, and 7 bases had no gene match. The CDR3 is 15 amino acids.

V and J are TRBV12-3 or TRBV12-4 and TRBJ2-7; 9 bases agree with TRBD2. CDR3 size: 16 residues. V trimming: 3 bases; J trimming: 2 bases; junction bases outside the gene matches: 8. CDR3 coding DNA: TGTGCCAGCAGTTTCTGGCTGGGCGGGAGGGCCTACGAGCAGTACTTC. It translates to CASSFWLGGRAYEQYF.

The sample holds a few counts of this clonotype. The chain carries TRBV27 and TRBJ2-1; the D gene could be TRBD1 or TRBD2 (5 bases each). Germline V gene lookup returns CDR1 MNHEY and CDR2 SMNVEV (reference sequence). The V gene lost 7 bases and the J gene lost 8 bases, with 15 bases spanning the gap. The CDR3 totals 13 residues. The CDR3 here is CASISYGTHEQFF. CDR3 nucleotides: TGTGCCAGCATCTCATATGGGACGCATGAGCAGTTCTTC.

This clonotype occurred a few times. The chain is built from TRBV2 and TRBJ2-4, with D perhaps matching TRBD2 (5 bases). Per the germline V gene, CDR1 is SNHLY and CDR2 is FYNNEI. The CDR3 spans 11 residues. Between the trimmed V and J ends, which lost 4 bases and 7 bases, there was a span of 5 bases. CDR3 sequence reads: CASSGENIQYF. CDR3 nucleotides: TGTGCCAGCAGTGGGGAGAACATTCAGTACTTC. The full variable domain, rest sourced from reference TRBV2 and TRBJ2-4, is EPEVTQTPSHQVTQMGQEVILRCVPISNHLYFYWYRQILGQKVEFLVSFYNNEISEKSEIFDDQFSVERPDGSNFTLKIRSTKLEDSAMYFCASSGENIQYFGAGTRLSVL.

The chain is built from TRBV7-2 and TRBJ1-1; D possibly corresponds to TRBD1 (5 bases). The CDR3 loop spans 13 amino acids. The germline V gene encodes CDR1 SGHTA and CDR2 FQGNSA. With 1 base removed from V and 4 bases from J, the gap between germline ends came to 7 bases. CDR3 protein: CASSLVRVTEAFF. The CDR3 DNA reads as TGTGCCAGCAGCTTAGTCAGGGTCACTGAAGCTTTCTTT.

This clonotype was observed at least ten times. The V call is TRBV7-6, the J call TRBJ2-7; 8 positions match TRBD1. This CDR3 region has 15 residues. The J segment lost 2 bases and the V segment lost 5 bases, leaving 8 bases of the junction unmatched. Germline V gives CDR1 SGHVS, CDR2 FNYEAQ. Written as DNA, the CDR3 is TGTGCCAGCAGCCCAGGGGGCAGAGGAACCTACGAGCAGTACTTC. Translating gives CASSPGGRGTYEQYF.

V and J are TRBV7-2 and TRBJ1-4, with 9 bases aligning to TRBD1. CDR3 length: 17 residues. After removal of 4 bases from V and 11 bases from J, the junction contained 17 bases not matched to a gene. The germline V gene encodes CDR1 SGHTA and CDR2 FQGNSA. CDR3 DNA sequence: TGTGCCAGCAGCTCGTGGGTAACAGGGGGCGCGCGCCCGAAACTGTTTTTT. It encodes CASSSWVTGGARPKLFF.

This clonotype was counted a few times. J is TRBJ2-1 and V is TRBV24-1; D not certain. Trimming removed 9 bases from V and 8 bases from J, with 7 bases in between. This CDR3 is 10 amino acids long. Germline CDR1 and CDR2: KGHDR and SFDVKD. CDR3 DNA: TGTGCCACCGGGAAAGATGAGCAGTTCTTC. Protein sequence: CATGKDEQFF.

The sample holds a few counts of this clonotype. The V and J genes are TRBV12-3 or TRBV12-4 and TRBJ2-3; 9 bases are shared with TRBD1. This CDR3 comprises 16 residues. The V gene end was trimmed by 3 bases and the J gene end by 9 bases; junction bases not matched to a gene: 13. The CDR3 sequence is CASSFRSGTGTETQYF. In DNA, the CDR3 is TGTGCCAGCAGTTTCCGATCCGGGACAGGGACCGAGACGCAGTATTTT.

There are a few counts of this clonotype. This chain joins TRBV25-1 and TRBJ2-1, with a weak D call TRBD1 (6 bases). The CDR3 spans 15 residues. Germline V gene lookup returns CDR1 MGHDK and CDR2 SYGVNS. V lost 1 base, J lost 8 bases, and 15 bases lay in between. The CDR3 nucleotides read TGTGCCAGCAGTGAATTAATCGGACAGCCGGATGAGCAGTTCTTC. Protein: CASSELIGQPDEQFF.

The CDR3 DNA reads TGTGCCAGCAGCCCTCGAGGCCCCGGGTCCTACGAGCAGTACTTC. This sequence encodes CASSPRGPGSYEQYF. V gene TRBV6-1 combines with J gene TRBJ2-7; D uncertain. Germline V lookup: CDR1 MNHNS, CDR2 SASEGT. The germline V and J ends were trimmed by 6 bases and 1 base, with 16 bases remaining between them. This CDR3 is 15 amino acids long.

This clonotype was detected a few times. V and J are TRBV6-1 and TRBJ2-2; TRBD1 matches 8 bases. The CDR3 loop spans 15 amino acids. V was clipped by 4 bases and J by 3 bases; unmatched bases: 4. CDR1 is MNHNS and CDR2 is SASEGT in the germline V gene. The CDR3 region has the DNA TGTGCCAGCAGTGCGGGACAGGCTGACACCGGGGAGCTGTTTTTT. It is translated as CASSAGQADTGELFF.

This clonotype was recorded a few times. The chain is built from TRBV10-1 and TRBJ2-7, with D perhaps matching TRBD1 (6 bases). The V gene's germline CDR1 is WNHNN and CDR2 SYGVQD (reference sequence). This CDR3 comprises 15 residues. Deletions cut 3 bases from V and 5 bases from J, with 17 bases between. The CDR3 loop is CASSEFGTGRNEQYF. The CDR3 DNA follows: TGCGCCAGCAGTGAATTTGGAACAGGGCGGAACGAGCAGTACTTC.

This clonotype was seen ten or more times. The chain is built from TRBV4-1 and TRBJ2-5, with a possible D match to TRBD2 (5 bases). Germline lookup yields CDR1 MGHRA and CDR2 YSYEKL. This CDR3 is 19 amino acids long. The V end lost 0 bases, the J end lost 7 bases, and 27 bases lay between the germline ends. The CDR3 nucleotides are TGCGCCAGCAGCCAAGATGGGAATCCGGTGGTAGCGAGGCCGAGGACCCAGTACTTC. The encoded protein is CASSQDGNPVVARPRTQYF.

V gene TRBV15 combines with J gene TRBJ2-6; 7 bases align to TRBD2. This CDR3 has 16 amino acids. Germline CDR1 LNHNV, CDR2 YYDKDF (reference sequence). Germline trimming cut 0 bases from V and 5 bases from J; bases unmatched to any gene: 4. The CDR3 DNA is TGTGCCACCAGCAGAGATGGGGGGGGTTGGGCCAACGTCCTGACTTTC. Translating it yields CATSRDGGGWANVLTF.

The rearrangement links TRBV10-3 to TRBJ2-4, with D perhaps TRBD1 (6 bases). Looked up from germline, CDR1 is ENHRY and CDR2 is SYGVKD. Trimming took 0 bases from V and 7 from J, leaving 13 bases between them. This CDR3 contains 15 residues. The CDR3 nucleotides are TGTGCCATCAGTGAGTCGAGCAGGGGATATAACATTCAGTACTTC. Its protein is CAISESSRGYNIQYF.

This clonotype has only a few counts. CDR3 nucleotides: TGTGCCAGTAGTATATGGAGCACAGATACGCAGTATTTT. Its protein product is CASSIWSTDTQYF. The chain joins TRBV19 to TRBJ2-3; unclear D gene. V lost 2 bases to trimming and J lost 0 bases, with 3 bases between them. The CDR3 loop spans 13 amino acids. Looked up from germline, CDR1 is LNHDA and CDR2 is SQIVND (reference sequence).

This chain joins TRBV6-2 or TRBV6-3 and TRBJ2-5, with a weak D call TRBD2 (5 bases). The CDR3 loop spans 14 amino acids. With 5 bases removed from V and 3 bases from J, the gap between germline ends came to 13 bases. The germline V gene has CDR1 MNHEY and CDR2 SVGEGT. In DNA, the CDR3 is TGTGCCAGCAGTCGTAGCGTCCGAAAAGAGACCCAGTACTTC. Its translation: CASSRSVRKETQYF.

In this sample, this clonotype turned up a few times. This chain links TRBV20-1 with TRBJ2-1; either TRBD1 or TRBD2 may supply D (5 bases each). V was pared by 2 bases and J by 2 bases, with 10 bases between. CDR3 length: 14 residues. Germline V gene lookup returns CDR1 DFQATT and CDR2 SNEGSKA (reference sequence). This CDR3 reads CSARMGVPYNEQFF. CDR3 DNA: TGCAGTGCTAGAATGGGGGTCCCCTACAATGAGCAGTTCTTC.

The sample holds a few counts of this clonotype. CDR3 bases: TGTGCCAGCTCACCACGGTGGACAGGGTGGAAAGATACGCAGTATTTT. It yields the protein CASSPRWTGWKDTQYF. The chain couples TRBV18 to TRBJ2-3, with 8 bases identical to TRBD1. Germline lookup yields CDR1 KGHSH and CDR2 LQKENI. V lost 1 base and J lost 5; bases outside the gene matches: 8. This CDR3 region has 16 residues.

This clonotype was found a few times. The V call is TRBV5-1, the J call TRBJ2-7, with D perhaps matching TRBD1 (5 bases). Germline CDR1 and CDR2: SGHRS and YFSETQ. Trimming left V 5 bases short and J 3 bases short, with 18 bases between. The length of the CDR3 is 15 residues. The CDR3 region is CASSFSQGSLYEQYF. In DNA form, the CDR3 reads TGCGCCAGCAGTTTTAGCCAGGGATCTCTCTACGAGCAGTACTTC.

The chain joins TRBV12-3 or TRBV12-4 to TRBJ1-1, with unresolved D. Deletions cut 5 bases from V and 1 base from J, with 11 bases between. The CDR3 totals 14 residues. CDR3: CASSMVVWNTEAFF. CDR3 sequence (DNA): TGTGCCAGCAGTATGGTGGTTTGGAACACTGAAGCTTTCTTT.

This clonotype was detected a few times. The chain carries TRBV2 and TRBJ2-3; a possible D gene is TRBD2 (5 bases). The V gene lost 4 bases and the J gene lost 0 bases, with 11 bases spanning the gap. The CDR3 is made up of 15 amino acids. CDR1 is SNHLY, CDR2 FYNNEI, per germline. In nucleotides, the CDR3 is TGTGCCAGCAGTGCCCGGGAAACTAGCACAGATACGCAGTATTTT. Translated, it gives CASSARETSTDTQYF.

V is TRBV4-1 and J is TRBJ2-3, with D unresolved. Trimming removed 2 bases at V and 5 bases at J, with 17 bases between. The CDR3 has 16 residues. Germline assignment: CDR1 MGHRA and CDR2 YSYEKL. The CDR3 is CASSQFHPGSQDTQYF. CDR3 bases: TGCGCCAGCAGCCAATTCCACCCCGGCAGTCAAGATACGCAGTATTTT.

This clonotype has more than one count but fewer than ten. The genes are TRBV2 and TRBJ1-2, with 7 bases that match TRBD1. The CDR3 is 15 residues long. V lost 5 bases, J lost 4 bases, and 10 bases stayed unmatched. Germline CDR1 is SNHLY and CDR2 is FYNNEI. CDR3 loop: CASSPTGAPSYGYTF. CDR3 in DNA: TGTGCCAGCAGTCCTACAGGGGCGCCTAGCTATGGCTACACCTTC.

This clonotype was observed a handful of times. The rearrangement links TRBV2 to TRBJ2-7; D unresolved. Germline V gene sequence: CDR1 SNHLY, CDR2 FYNNEI. V was pared by 0 bases and J by 0 bases, with 9 bases between. This CDR3 spans 15 amino acids. The CDR3 nucleotides read TGTGCCAGCAGTGAAGCCCTAGGGTTCTCCTACGAGCAGTACTTC. Translation gives CASSEALGFSYEQYF.

This clonotype showed up just a few times. The V gene is TRBV29-1, the J gene TRBJ1-1; tentatively, D is TRBD1 (5 bases). The CDR3 runs to 11 residues. Trimming pared 1 base from V and 6 bases from J, leaving 6 bases between. CDR1 and CDR2 (germline): SQVTM, ANQGSEA. CDR3 loop: CSVEGGPEAFF. DNA for the CDR3: TGCAGCGTTGAAGGGGGCCCTGAAGCTTTCTTT.

The gene calls are TRBV11-2 and TRBJ2-1, with 13 bases matching TRBD2. The CDR3 length is 20 residues. Germline CDR1 and CDR2: SGHAT and FQNNGV. V shed 5 bases and J 8 bases; nucleotides not matched to a gene: 21. CDR3 residues: CASSMQPTSGRATYLDEQFF. The CDR3 DNA reads as TGTGCCAGCAGCATGCAACCCACTAGCGGGAGGGCCACGTATTTGGATGAGCAGTTCTTC. The whole variable domain, remainder taken from reference TRBV11-2 and TRBJ2-1, is EAGVAQSPRYKIIEKRQSVAFWCNPISGHATLYWYQQILGQGPKLLIQFQNNGVVDDSQLPKDRFSAERLKGVDSTLKIQPAKLEDSAVYLCASSMQPTSGRATYLDEQFFGPGTRLTVL.